These T cell receptor beta chains were read from a single sample in a study of OX40 agonist ivuxolimab in advanced cancers. The protocol was immunoSEQ multiplex PCR, while the TCRdb copy is restricted to in-frame clones and leaves out a portion. Of about 22,000 clones in the sample, 75% to 90% were seen once. Source: CD4+ or CD8+ T cells sorted from blood, taken in a trial of the OX40 agonist ivuxolimab. These receptors originate from an adult with an advanced solid tumor such as melanoma, head and neck, liver or kidney cancer. CDR3s include the opening cysteine and the closing phenylalanine or tryptophan. The D gene is left open where the match is weak. Size values are once, few and many counts, or a class for expanded clones, and some rows have none.

DNA	CDR3	D	J	V	size
TGCGCCAGCAGTGAAGGACCGCGTCCCGAGGGCTACACCTTC	CASSEGPRPEGYTF	.	TRBJ1-2	TRBV10-2	.
TGTGCCAGCCAGGGAGGGGATTACACTGAAGCTTTCTTT	CASQGGDYTEAFF	.	TRBJ1-1	TRBV2	.
TGCAGCGTCCGTGACAGGTACACTGAAGCTTTCTTT	CSVRDRYTEAFF	.	TRBJ1-1	TRBV29-1	.
TGTGCCAGCAGCGTAGAGGCGGGGGGGGTAGCAGATACGCAGTATTTT	CASSVEAGGVADTQYF	TRBD2	TRBJ2-3	TRBV9	.
TGTGCCAGCAGTTACGAGGGCTCTGGAAACACCATATATTTT	CASSYEGSGNTIYF	.	TRBJ1-3	TRBV6-6	.
TGTGCCAGCAGCTTAGAGGTCCGCACTGAAGCTTTCTTT	CASSLEVRTEAFF	.	TRBJ1-1	TRBV11-2	.
TGTGCCAGCAGCTTCGGGACAGGGCGTTCTGACGAGCAGTACTTC	CASSFGTGRSDEQYF	TRBD1	TRBJ2-7	TRBV5-4	.
TGCGCCAGCAGCTTTTCCCGGACAGGGGTATCCGGGGAGCTGTTTTTT	CASSFSRTGVSGELFF	TRBD1	TRBJ2-2	TRBV5-1	once
TGTGCCAGTAGTATCCTACAGGATATGAACACTGAAGCTTTCTTT	CASSILQDMNTEAFF	.	TRBJ1-1	TRBV19	.
TGCGCCAGCAGCAGTACCGGGACAGGGGATACTGAAAAACTGTTTTTT	CASSSTGTGDTEKLFF	TRBD1	TRBJ1-4	TRBV5-1	.
TGTGCCAGCAGCTTCGGCGGGAGGGCCAGGGAGACCCAGTACTTC	CASSFGGRARETQYF	TRBD2	TRBJ2-5	TRBV11-2	.
TGTGCCAGCAGCTTGGACAGGGATGCTGGCTACACCTTC	CASSLDRDAGYTF	TRBD1	TRBJ1-2	TRBV4-2	.
TGTGCCAGCAGCTTAGGTGGGCGGGGCGGGGAGCAGTACTTC	CASSLGGRGGEQYF	.	TRBJ2-7	TRBV7-6	.
TGTGCCACCACGGGGGAGGGCGAGCAGTACTTC	CATTGEGEQYF	TRBD2	TRBJ2-7	TRBV6-5	.
TGTGCCAGCAGCTTTGGGACTAGCGGGCGCTACGAGCAGTACTTC	CASSFGTSGRYEQYF	TRBD2	TRBJ2-7	TRBV13	.
TGTGCCAGCAGCGTAGTGGTTCGGGCTAGCACAGATACGCAGTATTTT	CASSVVVRASTDTQYF	.	TRBJ2-3	TRBV9	.
TGTGCCAGCAGTTTATCGGGACGGGCGCAAGAGACCCAGTACTTC	CASSLSGRAQETQYF	.	TRBJ2-5	TRBV27	.
TGTGCCAGTAGTACCGGGAGGAACTCCTACAATGAGCAGTTCTTC	CASSTGRNSYNEQFF	TRBD2	TRBJ2-1	TRBV19	once
TGTGCCAGTAGTAGTTTAGCGGTCCAAGAGACCCAGTACTTC	CASSSLAVQETQYF	.	TRBJ2-5	TRBV19	.